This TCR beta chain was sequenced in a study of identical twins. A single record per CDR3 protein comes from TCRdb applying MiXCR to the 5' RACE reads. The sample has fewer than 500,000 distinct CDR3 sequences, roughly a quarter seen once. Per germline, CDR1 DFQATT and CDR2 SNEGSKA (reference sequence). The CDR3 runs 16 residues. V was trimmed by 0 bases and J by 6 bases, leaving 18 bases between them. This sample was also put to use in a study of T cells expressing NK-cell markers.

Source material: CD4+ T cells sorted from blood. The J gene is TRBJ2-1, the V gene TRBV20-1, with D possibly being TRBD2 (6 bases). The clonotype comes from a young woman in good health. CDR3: CSARDRRGPQANEQFF. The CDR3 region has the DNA TGCAGTGCTAGAGATCGGAGGGGACCCCAAGCCAATGAGCAGTTCTTC.